Listed here are 5 T cell receptor beta chains from one sample, sequenced in a study of CD8+CD57+ T cells in acquired aplastic anemia. TCR beta VDJ combinations and CDR3 sequences were profiled from genomic DNA. Each CDR3 protein gets one entry after TCRdb re-called the reads with MiXCR. The table lists 200,000 to 300,000 distinct CDR3 sequences, roughly 82% of them singletons. Patients selected for sequencing had displayed CD8+CD57+ cell expansion by flow cytometry. Sample: sorted CD4+, CD8+, or CD8+CD57+ T cells (not recorded which) from PBMCs. These receptor sequences come from a human donor with aplastic anemia.

The rearrangement uses TRBV5-8 and TRBJ2-5; D tentatively fits TRBD1 or TRBD2 (5 bases each). CDR3 size: 14 residues. V lost 4 bases and J lost 2, with 12 bases in between. The V gene's germline CDR1 is SGHTS and CDR2 YDEGEE. The CDR3 reads CASSIGTKQETQYF. DNA for the CDR3: TGTGCCAGCAGCATCGGGACCAAGCAAGAGACCCAGTACTTC.

The chain links TRBV24-1 to TRBJ1-2; 9 bases are shared with TRBD1. V lost 3 bases to trimming and J lost 7 bases; unmatched junction nucleotides: 11. CDR1 is KGHDR, CDR2 SFDVKD, per germline. The CDR3 sequence is 16 residues long. The CDR3 DNA follows: TGTGCCACCAGTGATCAGGGACAGGGAAGTCATCGTGGCTACACCTTC. Translation: CATSDQGQGSHRGYTF.

This clonotype was observed many times. The chain uses TRBV11-2 and TRBJ2-5; TRBD1 aligns across 9 bases. Germline V gene lookup returns CDR1 SGHAT and CDR2 FQNNGV. V lost 5 bases and J lost 1; bases outside the gene matches: 8. This CDR3 contains 16 residues. The CDR3 DNA reads TGTGCCAGCAGCAAAAGACAGGGGGAAATCCAAGAGACCCAGTACTTC. This gives the protein CASSKRQGEIQETQYF.

Comments on this clonotype: This is likely a read error, given that the CDR3 carries no conserved phenylalanine or tryptophan at its end. It is unclear where the CDR3 begins or ends on the DNA, so no DNA is shown, and the CDR3 is as TCRdb lists it. V is TRBV9 and J is TRBJ2-1; the table calls TRBD1, which could not be checked here. Germline loops: CDR1 SGDLS, CDR2 YYNGEE. Inclusive of both ends, the CDR3 amounts to 12 amino acids. The CDR3 is CASSHWSSGANV.

The J gene is TRBJ2-3, the V gene TRBV7-2, with a tentative D call TRBD1 (5 bases). The J call may be wrong; the DNA end is better matched by TRBJ1-5. CDR3 length: 13 residues. Germline V lookup: CDR1 SGHTA, CDR2 FQGNSA. As DNA, the CDR3 is TGTGCCAGCAGCTTCGGGGGAAGTCCTGAGCAGCATTTT. This gives the protein CASSFGGSPEQHF.